The 4 T cell receptor beta chains in this list originate from one sample, sequenced in a study of blood T cells in healthy people across ages. A second roughly 6 to 12 cycle PCR used barcoded and J-beta primers. TCRdb re-called the 5' RACE reads with MiXCR, one entry per CDR3 protein. This table holds about 750,000 distinct CDR3 sequences, 53% found once. The sample consisted of blood. The source is a man aged 80 or over in good health.

This clonotype was counted many times. V usage is TRBV27 and J usage is TRBJ2-7; D gene ambiguous. Trimming removed 3 bases at V and 5 bases at J, with 2 bases between. This CDR3 spans 10 amino acids. Looked up from germline, CDR1 is MNHEY and CDR2 is SMNVEV (reference sequence). The CDR3 protein is CASSFHEQYF. DNA for the CDR3: TGTGCCAGCAGTTTCCACGAGCAGTACTTC.

V is TRBV29-1 and J is TRBJ1-2; 10 nucleotides align to TRBD1. There are 13 residues in the CDR3. Per the germline V gene, CDR1 is SQVTM and CDR2 is ANQGSEA. The V segment lost 8 bases and the J segment 3 bases; nucleotides outside the gene matches: 6. The CDR3 coding sequence is TGCAGCATCCAGACAGGGGGCGACTATGGCTACACCTTC. Its translation is CSIQTGGDYGYTF.

On this clonotype: A junction end diverges from the germline sequence, so it may reflect a read error. V usage is TRBV7-2 and J usage is TRBJ2-7; maybe TRBD2 (6 bases). The CDR3 has 16 amino acids. CDR1 and CDR2 (germline): SGHTA, FQGNSA. The CDR3 DNA sequence: TGTGCCAGCAGCTTAGACCGGGGACTTCGGAACTACGGGCAGTACTTC. Translating gives CASSLDRGLRNYGQYF.

The chain joins TRBV30 to TRBJ2-1; D uncertain. Germline values: CDR1 GTSNPN, CDR2 SVGIG (reference sequence). V lost 0 bases to trimming and J lost 4 bases, with 7 bases between them. This CDR3 is 13 amino acids long. CDR3 DNA: TGTGCCTGGAGTGTACTCAGGTACAATGAGCAGTTCTTC. As protein: CAWSVLRYNEQFF.